Below are 32 T cell receptor beta chains sequenced from a single sample in a study of shared clonotypes between healthy human individuals. The naive CD8 fraction comprised CD45RO-negative cells positively selected for CCR7 and excluded terminally differentiated effector memory CD45RA+ cells. Sequencing used immunoSEQ multiplex PCR; TCRdb keeps in-frame clones, though not all of them. Among 700,000 to 950,000 clones listed, just over 95% were seen once. Sequenced input: naive CD8+ T cells sorted from blood. Receptors originate from a man aged 25 to 40 in good health.

This rearrangement joins TRBV6-6 to TRBJ1-1; 12 nucleotides match TRBD1. This CDR3 has 14 amino acids. J gave up 5 bases and V 5 bases, and 3 bases lay outside the gene matches. The germline CDR1 and CDR2 sequences are MNHNY and SVGAGI (reference sequence). CDR3 protein: CASSRDRGRTEAFF. The CDR3 DNA is TGTGCCAGCAGTCGGGACAGGGGGCGGACTGAAGCTTTCTTT.

The rearrangement joins TRBV30 to TRBJ2-7; D tentatively fits TRBD1 or TRBD2 (5 bases each). The V and J ends lost 5 bases and 7 bases respectively, with 15 bases between them. Germline CDR1 is GTSNPN and CDR2 is SVGIG (reference sequence). This CDR3 is 12 amino acids long. The CDR3, as DNA: TGTGCCTGGGGGACCGGCTTAGGGGAGCAGTACTTC. The encoded protein is CAWGTGLGEQYF.

The chain carries TRBV13 and TRBJ2-1; 8 positions match TRBD2. This CDR3 is 11 amino acids long. Trimming cost V 8 bases and J 10 bases; bases outside gene matches: 4. Germline CDR1 is PRHDT and CDR2 is FYEKMQ (reference sequence). The CDR3: CASGSSGEQFF. The CDR3 DNA is TGTGCCAGCGGGTCTAGCGGGGAGCAGTTCTTC.

The V and J genes are TRBV7-9 and TRBJ2-1; D gene unclear. CDR3 length equals 14 residues. V lost 2 bases and J lost 2, with 7 bases in between. Germline V gives CDR1 SEHNR, CDR2 FQNEAQ (reference sequence). Written as DNA, the CDR3 is TGTGCCAGCAGCTTATCAGAGACCTACAATGAGCAGTTCTTC. It translates to CASSLSETYNEQFF.

The chain has TRBV6-5 and TRBJ2-7; D possibly matches TRBD1 or TRBD2 (5 bases each). From germline, CDR1 is MNHEY and CDR2 SVGAGI. Trimming took 2 bases from V and 2 from J, leaving 7 bases between them. CDR3 length equals 13 residues. The CDR3 nucleotides are TGTGCCAGCAGTTACCGGGGACCCTACGAGCAGTACTTC. Amino acids: CASSYRGPYEQYF.

V and J are TRBV4-3 and TRBJ2-7; 13 bases are shared with TRBD2. The CDR3 consists of 17 residues. The germline CDR1 and CDR2 sequences are LGHNA and YSLEER. V trimming: 3 bases; J trimming: 6 bases; junction bases outside the gene matches: 11. The CDR3: CASSHTLAGGQGSEQYF. The CDR3 coding sequence is TGCGCCAGCAGCCACACACTAGCGGGAGGGCAGGGGAGCGAGCAGTACTTC.

The V gene is TRBV27, the J gene TRBJ2-2; maybe TRBD2 (5 bases). Trimming left V 5 bases short and J 3 bases short, with 10 bases between. Germline V gene data show CDR1 as MNHEY and CDR2 as SMNVEV (reference sequence). The CDR3 is 14 residues long. CDR3 sequence: CASSPLAYTGELFF. The CDR3 coding sequence is TGTGCCAGCAGTCCTCTAGCTTACACCGGGGAGCTGTTTTTT.

This chain uses TRBV4-3 with TRBJ1-1; D not resolved. This CDR3 has 15 residues. V lost 0 bases and J 5 bases, leaving 13 bases between the germline ends. Germline CDR1 is LGHNA and CDR2 is YSLEER. CDR3 sequence (DNA): TGCGCCAGCAGCCAAGATTATAGAGGGAGAACTGAAGCTTTCTTT. Its protein is CASSQDYRGRTEAFF.

There are a few counts of this clone. CDR3 sequence (DNA): TGTGCCAGCAGCTTAGGGTTTACCGGGGAGCTGTTTTTT. It translates to CASSLGFTGELFF. The V call is TRBV7-9, the J call TRBJ2-2; D unclear. V was clipped by 1 base and J by 5 bases, with 5 bases between them. Per the germline V gene, CDR1 is SEHNR and CDR2 is FQNEAQ (reference sequence). The CDR3 is 13 residues long.

V is TRBV5-6 and J is TRBJ2-2; TRBD2 matches at 13 bases. The germline V gene encodes CDR1 SGHDT and CDR2 YYEEEE. CDR3 length: 16 residues. With V trimmed by 4 bases and J by 5 bases, 5 bases remained unmatched. In DNA, the CDR3 is TGTGCCAGCAGCGGAGGACTAGCGGGAGTGACCGGGGAGCTGTTTTTT. The encoded protein is CASSGGLAGVTGELFF.

The chain links TRBV28 to TRBJ1-2; 12 bases map to TRBD1. J lost 4 bases, V lost 5 bases, and 11 bases had no gene match. The germline gives CDR1 MDHEN, CDR2 SYDVKM. This CDR3 has 17 amino acids. CDR3 residues: CASSNPGQGAIGYGYTF. In DNA, the CDR3 is TGTGCCAGCAGTAACCCGGGACAGGGGGCGATCGGCTATGGCTACACCTTC.

The chain has TRBV9 and TRBJ2-1, with D hard to call. V lost 0 bases, J lost 8 bases, and 15 bases lay in between. CDR3 size: 15 residues. In germline, CDR1 is SGDLS, CDR2 YYNGEE. In DNA form, the CDR3 reads TGTGCCAGCAGCGTAGGTTTAGGCGGAACATATGAGCAGTTCTTC. It is translated as CASSVGLGGTYEQFF.

The J gene is TRBJ2-7, the V gene TRBV4-1; 8 nucleotides agree with TRBD2. J lost 7 bases, V lost 0 bases, and 8 bases had no gene match. Germline V gene sequence: CDR1 MGHRA, CDR2 YSYEKL. There are 15 residues in the CDR3. The CDR3 loop is CASSQDTGTSLEQYF. In nucleotides, the CDR3 is TGCGCCAGCAGCCAAGACACCGGGACTAGTCTTGAGCAGTACTTC.

This sequence joins TRBV7-2 and TRBJ2-1; 9 bases match TRBD2. The trim removed 3 bases at V and 4 bases at J, leaving 4 bases unmatched. The germline CDR1 and CDR2 sequences are SGHTA and FQGNSA. The CDR3 spans 15 residues. The CDR3 reads CASSFSGSEYNEQFF. Written as DNA, the CDR3 is TGTGCCAGCAGCTTTAGCGGGAGCGAATACAATGAGCAGTTCTTC.

The CDR3 DNA reads as TGTGCCAGCAGCTCGGGACTAGCAGGAGATACGCAGTATTTT. It translates to CASSSGLAGDTQYF. The chain joins TRBV13 to TRBJ2-3, with 9 bases that match TRBD2. The CDR3 consists of 14 residues. The V gene's germline CDR1 is PRHDT and CDR2 FYEKMQ (reference sequence). Trimming at V came to 4 bases and at J to 5 bases, leaving 4 bases not matched to a gene.

This chain links TRBV30 with TRBJ2-5, with D tentatively TRBD1 or TRBD2 (5 bases each). The CDR3 covers 15 residues. Trimming pared 0 bases from V and 5 bases from J, leaving 16 bases between. The germline V gene has CDR1 GTSNPN and CDR2 SVGIG (reference sequence). CDR3 DNA: TGTGCCTGGAGTGTAGGGACCTCATCGGGGGAGACCCAGTACTTC. Translation gives CAWSVGTSSGETQYF.

This chain connects TRBV14 to TRBJ2-2; 13 bases match TRBD2. The CDR3 is 15 amino acids. Per the germline V gene, CDR1 is SGHDN and CDR2 is FVKESK. V gave up 4 bases and J gave up 7 bases; unmatched junction bases: 3. CDR3 sequence (DNA): TGTGCCAGCAGCCGGGGACTAGCGGGACGCGGGGAGCTGTTTTTT. Protein: CASSRGLAGRGELFF.

This chain uses TRBV18 with TRBJ2-1; TRBD1 matches 8 bases. V was pared by 4 bases and J by 8 bases, with 10 bases of the junction left unmatched. The CDR3 extends over 15 amino acids. Germline V gene sequence: CDR1 KGHSH, CDR2 LQKENI. The CDR3, as DNA: TGTGCCAGCTCACGAAGGACAGGGCTTGAATATGAGCAGTTCTTC. Encoded protein: CASSRRTGLEYEQFF.

In regard to this clone: Different DNA sequences within this sample yield the same CDR3. The chain combines TRBV9 with TRBJ2-2, with no clear D. The V end lost 5 bases, the J end lost 1 base, and 3 bases lay between the germline ends. Germline V gene lookup returns CDR1 SGDLS and CDR2 YYNGEE. This CDR3 region has 12 residues. In DNA form, the CDR3 reads TGTGCCAGCAGTGGGAACACCGGGGAGCTGTTTTTT. Translating it yields CASSGNTGELFF.

The rearrangement links TRBV27 to TRBJ2-1; no clear D. Trimming shortened V by 6 bases and J by 0 bases, and 6 bases separated the two germline ends. There are 13 residues in the CDR3. The germline V gene has CDR1 MNHEY and CDR2 SMNVEV (reference sequence). The CDR3: CASRRISYNEQFF. The CDR3 DNA sequence: TGTGCCAGCAGACGAATCTCCTACAATGAGCAGTTCTTC.

Details on this clone: In the same sample, other DNA sequences code for this CDR3. This chain links TRBV27 with TRBJ2-7, with TRBD2 matching 7 bases. Germline V gives CDR1 MNHEY, CDR2 SMNVEV (reference sequence). The CDR3 spans 13 residues. Trimming took 2 bases from V and 4 from J; bases not matched to a gene: 2. The CDR3 DNA reads as TGTGCCAGCAGTTTAGCGGGAGTGTACGAGCAGTACTTC. This gives the protein CASSLAGVYEQYF.

This clone was found once. The J gene is TRBJ2-1, the V gene TRBV9, with 9 bases that match TRBD2. Trimming took 4 bases from V and 4 from J; bases not matched to a gene: 6. The V gene's germline CDR1 is SGDLS and CDR2 YYNGEE. The CDR3 is 15 residues long. CDR3 in DNA: TGTGCCAGCAGCCCCCTTAGCGGGAGTTACAATGAGCAGTTCTTC. Protein product: CASSPLSGSYNEQFF.

The J gene is TRBJ1-4, the V gene TRBV28; TRBD1 is a possible D gene (6 bases). Germline V gene data show CDR1 as MDHEN and CDR2 as SYDVKM. With 10 bases removed from V and 2 bases from J, the gap between germline ends came to 17 bases. The CDR3 loop spans 15 amino acids. This CDR3 is CATSGVGGTNEKLFF. The DNA of the CDR3 is TGTGCCACCTCAGGGGTCGGGGGGACTAATGAAAAACTGTTTTTT. Full variable domain (outside the CDR3, taken from reference TRBV28 and TRBJ1-4): DVKVTQSSRYLVKRTGEKVFLECVQDMDHENMFWYRQDPGLGLRLIYFSYDVKMKEKGDIPEGYSVSREKKERFSLILESASTNQTSMYLCATSGVGGTNEKLFFGSGTQLSVL.

The chain links TRBV6-5 to TRBJ2-5; 7 nucleotides align to TRBD2. The CDR3 consists of 15 residues. With 7 bases clipped from V and 0 bases from J, the junction kept 8 bases outside the gene matches. In germline, CDR1 is MNHEY, CDR2 SVGAGI. Here the CDR3 DNA reads TGTGCCAGCACCCCTTGGGGGGGTCACCAAGAGACCCAGTACTTC. Its translation is CASTPWGGHQETQYF.

This clone was seen a single time. The chain carries TRBV4-3 and TRBJ2-7; D possibly corresponds to TRBD2 (5 bases). The CDR3 has 15 residues. The germline gives CDR1 LGHNA, CDR2 YSLEER. V gave up 0 bases and J gave up 3 bases, with 12 bases separating them. The CDR3 DNA is TGCGCCAGCAGCCAAGATCGAGGTGAGGGCTACGAGCAGTACTTC. Translating it yields CASSQDRGEGYEQYF.

This chain connects TRBV9 to TRBJ1-2; TRBD1 matches 7 bases. This CDR3 has 14 amino acids. Germline V gene sequence: CDR1 SGDLS, CDR2 YYNGEE. The J segment lost 8 bases and the V segment lost 7 bases, leaving 14 bases of the junction unmatched. Here the CDR3 DNA reads TGTGCCAGCGGGTCGTGGACAGGATTAGACGGCTACACCTTC. Its protein is CASGSWTGLDGYTF.

The chain recombines TRBV9 with TRBJ2-1; 15 bases agree with TRBD2. The CDR3 is made up of 19 amino acids. Germline values: CDR1 SGDLS, CDR2 YYNGEE. Unmatched junction bases numbered 13, after V lost 3 bases and J lost 6 bases. CDR3 in DNA: TGTGCCAGCAGCGCTCCGGGACTAGCGGGAGGACAGTCGTCCAATGAGCAGTTCTTC. Translated: CASSAPGLAGGQSSNEQFF.

The chain employs TRBV19 and TRBJ1-5, with D perhaps TRBD1 (5 bases). The CDR3 runs 19 residues. Germline lookup yields CDR1 LNHDA and CDR2 SQIVND (reference sequence). V lost 5 bases, J lost 0 bases, and 23 bases lay in between. Written as DNA, the CDR3 is TGTGCCAGTAGTCCCCGCGGGGGACCCAAGGTATATAGCAATCAGCCCCAGCATTTT. It is translated as CASSPRGGPKVYSNQPQHF.

This chain joins TRBV27 and TRBJ2-7; 11 bases line up with TRBD2. V lost 3 bases and J lost 2; bases outside the gene matches: 6. From germline, CDR1 is MNHEY and CDR2 SMNVEV (reference sequence). This CDR3 contains 16 residues. The CDR3 reads CASSFDRTSGPYEQYF. The CDR3 DNA sequence: TGTGCCAGCAGTTTCGACCGGACTAGCGGGCCCTACGAGCAGTACTTC.

The genes are TRBV5-1 and TRBJ2-1, with no clear D. The CDR3 extends over 12 amino acids. Germline V lookup: CDR1 SGHRS, CDR2 YFSETQ. The V end lost 1 base, the J end lost 8 bases, and 7 bases lay between the germline ends. The CDR3 here is CASSLNLDEQFF. The CDR3 bases are TGCGCCAGCAGCTTGAATTTAGATGAGCAGTTCTTC.

The rearrangement links TRBV5-1 to TRBJ2-1; TRBD2 matches at 9 bases. CDR3 length equals 16 residues. The V gene's germline CDR1 is SGHRS and CDR2 YFSETQ. The V and J ends lost 5 bases and 9 bases, in that order; junction bases with no gene match: 15. This chain's CDR3 is CASSLGTAGTSTEQFF. The CDR3 region has the DNA TGCGCCAGCAGTCTGGGGACTGCCGGGACTAGCACTGAGCAGTTCTTC.

A single count supports this clone. The chain combines TRBV11-3 with TRBJ2-1, with no clear D. Trimming left V 4 bases short and J 0 bases short, with 19 bases between. This CDR3 has 18 amino acids. The germline gives CDR1 SGHNT, CDR2 YENEEA. CDR3 sequence (DNA): TGTGCCAGCAGCTCCAGAACAGCCGGGCTAAGCTCCTACAATGAGCAGTTCTTC. Its protein is CASSSRTAGLSSYNEQFF.